The entry below describes one T cell receptor (beta chain). This clone showed up just a few times. Its antigen is still unknown. No base qualities exist here, and no much larger clone lies one base off it. This record comes from a study of Ad26.COV2.S vaccination and SARS-CoV-2 variants (dated by TCRdb to about 2021). General notes on the study: Donors in the vaccine arm were drawn from COV1001, a phase I-IIa trial of Ad26.COV2.S in healthy adults that was multicentre, randomized, double-blind and placebo-controlled. A total of approximately 30 samples were included in the TCR-sequenced set, comprising 19 Ad26.COV2.S vaccine recipients, 5 placebo recipients and 8 SARS-CoV-2 convalescent individuals. Throughout the experiments and outcome assessment, investigators stayed blinded to trial group allocation. The specificity and breadth of SARS-CoV-2-reactive T cell receptors after Ad26.COV2.S vaccination were assessed by TCRbeta repertoire sequencing. Trial participants were randomized into five groups of five: low-dose or high-dose Ad26.COV2.S given once or twice, or placebo on both occasions. Ad26.COV2.S was given intramuscularly at 5x10^10 or 1x10^11 viral particles, as a single shot or as two shots 56 days apart.

Sequences MDHEN (CDR1) and SYDVKM (CDR2) are obtained from the germline V gene. At the junction V is shortened by 3 bases and J by 10 bases; bases outside the gene matches: 9. The CDR3 covers 15 residues, taking in both the cysteine and the phenylalanine. The retained sequence is limited to the CDR3, 45 bases, with the frame set at the first base. What the treatment or condition label conveys for this sample: 15 to 20 received Ad26.COV2.S at low or high dose, single or two shots; about 5 received placebo; per-sample allocation not given. For vaccine and placebo recipients, the sequenced repertoires came from samples collected on day 63 after the first injection. In Cohort 1b, roughly 25 adults aged 18-55 years were enrolled at a single site in Boston, USA, between 29 July and 7 August 2020. As a vaccine, Ad26.COV2.S was a replication-incompetent adenovirus type 26 vector that expressed a prefusion-stabilized SARS-CoV-2 spike protein derived from the original Wuhan strain.

The immunoSEQ Assay was the method used to sequence TCRbeta CDR3 regions. After extraction, genomic DNA underwent amplification by bias-controlled multiplex PCR, followed by high-throughput sequencing. Per the source publication's procedure: To quantify the absolute abundance of every unique TCRbeta CDR3 region, sequences were collapsed and filtered. Usable DNA was measured by amplifying reference genes present in all nucleated cells, and TCRbeta template counts were normalized to that usable DNA to estimate T cell fraction. Repertoire TCRs were annotated as SARS-CoV-2-specific when V gene, CDR3 amino acid sequence and J gene were exactly matched to a known reactive TCR set. The reference SARS-CoV-2 TCR set came from MIRA and was filtered for enrichment in COVID-19-positive ImmuneCODE repertoires, removing public or cross-reactive TCRs. Using the MIRA antigens, annotated TCRs were further analysed by specific ORF or by position within an ORF. Depth was the summed frequency of annotated unique rearrangements, while breadth was defined as annotated unique rearrangements over total unique productive rearrangements. Two-sided Wilcoxon rank-sum tests were applied when comparing TCR breadth between groups. Held by TCRdb, this immuneACCESS table contains in-frame sequences only and omits some clones. Under half of the omission traces to an unresolved V gene where checked; the cause of the rest is unknown. The V and J calls and the clone size are those of that table, but D and trimming were determined from the DNA. The sample data list some 520,000 clones, and roughly 85% of these were observed just once. Roughly 13% of the sample belongs to the ten largest clones.

Study-wide conclusions, independent of this receptor: After vaccination, spike-specific CD8+ and CD4+ T cell responses were reported to show substantial breadth. The study lacked the statistical power to compare responses across vaccine doses or regimens. Higher spike-specific TCR breadth was observed in Ad26.COV2.S recipients than in placebo recipients (P = 0.0014). According to the authors, total T cell responses may have been underestimated by the TCR breadth and depth analyses. Vaccine and placebo recipients had similar non-spike TCR breadth, a finding consistent with the vaccine containing only spike.

Sequencing was performed on peripheral blood, taken in a trial of Ad26.COV2.S vaccine versus placebo. The sequence was collected from a person between 18 and 60 years old who received the Ad26.COV2.S COVID-19 vaccine or a placebo. The receptor chain draws on TRBV28 and TRBJ1-6, with 7 central nucleotides matching TRBD1. CDR3 loop: CASSFPDRAGSPLHF. The bases are TGTGCCAGCAGTTTCCCCGACAGGGCGGGGTCACCCCTCCACTTT.